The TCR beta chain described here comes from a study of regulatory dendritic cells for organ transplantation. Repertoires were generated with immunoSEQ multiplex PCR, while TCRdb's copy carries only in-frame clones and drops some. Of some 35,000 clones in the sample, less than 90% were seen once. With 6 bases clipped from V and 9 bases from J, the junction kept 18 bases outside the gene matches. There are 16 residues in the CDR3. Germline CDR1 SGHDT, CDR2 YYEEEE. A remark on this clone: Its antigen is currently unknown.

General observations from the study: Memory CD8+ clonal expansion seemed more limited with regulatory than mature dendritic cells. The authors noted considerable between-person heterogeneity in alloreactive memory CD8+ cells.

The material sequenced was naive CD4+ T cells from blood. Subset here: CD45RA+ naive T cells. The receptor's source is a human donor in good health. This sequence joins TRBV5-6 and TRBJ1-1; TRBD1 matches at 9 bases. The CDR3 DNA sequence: TGTGCCAGCATCCAGGGGGAAGGTTCGACAGGGGGAAAAGCTTTCTTT. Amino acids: CASIQGEGSTGGKAFF.